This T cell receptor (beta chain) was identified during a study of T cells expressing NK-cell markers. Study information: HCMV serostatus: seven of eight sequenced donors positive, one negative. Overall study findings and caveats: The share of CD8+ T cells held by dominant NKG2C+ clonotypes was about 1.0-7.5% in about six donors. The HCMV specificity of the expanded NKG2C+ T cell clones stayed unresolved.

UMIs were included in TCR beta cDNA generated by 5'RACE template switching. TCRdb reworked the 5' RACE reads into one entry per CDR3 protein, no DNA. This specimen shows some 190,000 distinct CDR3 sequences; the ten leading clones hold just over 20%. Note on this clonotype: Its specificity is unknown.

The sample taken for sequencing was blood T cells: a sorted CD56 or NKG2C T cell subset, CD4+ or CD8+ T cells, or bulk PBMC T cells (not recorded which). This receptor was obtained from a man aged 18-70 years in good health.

The CDR3 reads CSARDPSSDTGELFF. The chain combines TRBV20-1 with TRBJ2-2. CDR1 and CDR2 from the germline V gene are DFQATT and SNEGSKA (reference sequence). This CDR3 comprises 15 residues.